The 3 T cell receptor beta chains reported below all come from one sample, sequenced in a study of cytomegalovirus exposure and HLA in healthy donors. The primer mix had 60 Vbeta and 13 Jbeta primers. Clones were read by immunoSEQ multiplex PCR, and TCRdb kept only the in-frame ones, dropping some. Among around 110,000 clones, roughly 80% were seen once, and the ten largest hold about a fifth. The sequenced sample consisted of PBMCs. The source of these receptors is a man younger than 45 in good health and CMV-seropositive.

The chain uses TRBV29-1 and TRBJ2-3, with TRBD1 identical over 7 bases. Germline-derived CDR1 and CDR2 are SQVTM and ANQGSEA. After removal of 7 bases from V and 2 bases from J, the junction contained 6 bases not matched to a gene. The CDR3 loop spans 13 amino acids. The CDR3 sequence: CSADQGVTDTQYF. DNA for the CDR3: TGCAGCGCTGACCAGGGGGTCACAGATACGCAGTATTTT.

J is TRBJ2-7 and V is TRBV5-6, with 9 bases identical to TRBD1. The CDR3 extends over 16 amino acids. The V gene's germline CDR1 is SGHDT and CDR2 YYEEEE. The trim removed 4 bases at V and 3 bases at J, leaving 11 bases unmatched. DNA of the CDR3: TGTGCCAGCAGCCACGGGGGACAGGGTTTCCACTACGAGCAGTACTTC. Protein: CASSHGGQGFHYEQYF.

This clone was found once. The junction shows a germline mismatch at one end, possibly a read error. V usage is TRBV10-3 and J usage is TRBJ2-7, with 8 bases lining up with TRBD2. The CDR3 sequence is 16 residues long. Germline lookup yields CDR1 ENHRY and CDR2 SYGVKD. The CDR3 sequence is CAISLGLARISNEQYF. In DNA, the CDR3 is TGTGCCATCAGCCTAGGACTAGCCAGGATCTCCAACGAGCAGTACTTC.